This T cell receptor (beta chain) was recovered during a study of T cells expressing NK-cell markers. 5'RACE template switching with UMIs generated TCR beta cDNA. TCRdb reprocessed the 5' RACE reads, with one entry per CDR3 protein and no DNA. The sample table sets out under 200,000 distinct CDR3 sequences. This CDR3 has 15 residues. In germline, CDR1 is SGDLS, CDR2 YYNGEE. The sequenced sample consisted of blood T cells: a sorted CD56 or NKG2C T cell subset, CD4+ or CD8+ T cells, or bulk PBMC T cells (not recorded which). The chain combines TRBV9 with TRBJ1-5; TCRdb's D call, TRBD1, is unchecked because there is no DNA. The source is a woman between 18 and 75 years old in good health. CDR3 region: CASSARTGAGWPQHF.